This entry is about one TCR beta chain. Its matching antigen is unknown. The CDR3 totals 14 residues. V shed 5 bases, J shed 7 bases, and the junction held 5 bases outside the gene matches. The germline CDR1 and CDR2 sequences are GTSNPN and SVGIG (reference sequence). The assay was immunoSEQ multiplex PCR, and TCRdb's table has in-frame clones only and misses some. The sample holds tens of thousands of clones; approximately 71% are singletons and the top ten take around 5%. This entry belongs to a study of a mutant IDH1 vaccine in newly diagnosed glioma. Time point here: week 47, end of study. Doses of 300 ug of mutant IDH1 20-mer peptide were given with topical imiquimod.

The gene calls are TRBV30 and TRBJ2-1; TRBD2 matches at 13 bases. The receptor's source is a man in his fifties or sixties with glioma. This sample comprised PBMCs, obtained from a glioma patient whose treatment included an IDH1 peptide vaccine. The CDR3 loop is CAWATSGGRNEQFF. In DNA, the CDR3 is TGTGCCTGGGCGACTAGCGGGGGGAGGAATGAGCAGTTCTTC.